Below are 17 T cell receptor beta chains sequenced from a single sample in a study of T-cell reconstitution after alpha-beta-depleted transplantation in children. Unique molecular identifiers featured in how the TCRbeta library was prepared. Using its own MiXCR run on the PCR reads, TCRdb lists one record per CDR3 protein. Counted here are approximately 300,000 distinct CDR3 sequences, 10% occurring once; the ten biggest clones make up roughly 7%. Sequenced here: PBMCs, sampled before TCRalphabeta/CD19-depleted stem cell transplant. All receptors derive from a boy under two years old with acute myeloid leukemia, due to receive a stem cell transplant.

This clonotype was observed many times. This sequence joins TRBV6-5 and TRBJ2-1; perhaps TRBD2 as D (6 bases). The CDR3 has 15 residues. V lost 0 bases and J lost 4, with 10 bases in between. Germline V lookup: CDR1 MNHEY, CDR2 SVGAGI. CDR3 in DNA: TGTGCCAGCAGTTACTCGATGGCGGGGTACAATGAGCAGTTCTTC. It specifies CASSYSMAGYNEQFF.

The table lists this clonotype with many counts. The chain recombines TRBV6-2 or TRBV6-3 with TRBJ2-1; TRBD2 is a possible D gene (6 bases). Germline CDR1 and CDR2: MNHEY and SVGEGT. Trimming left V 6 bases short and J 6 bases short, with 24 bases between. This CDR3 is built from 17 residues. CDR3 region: CASSPRRLDFFSNEQFF. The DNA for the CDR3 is TGTGCCAGCAGCCCCCGACGACTAGACTTCTTCTCCAATGAGCAGTTCTTC.

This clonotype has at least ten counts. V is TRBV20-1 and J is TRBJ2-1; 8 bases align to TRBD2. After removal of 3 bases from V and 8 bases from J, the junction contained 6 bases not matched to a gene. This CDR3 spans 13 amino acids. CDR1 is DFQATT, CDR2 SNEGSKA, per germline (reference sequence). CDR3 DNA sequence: TGCAGTGCTAGCGGGGGGGCCTTATATGAGCAGTTCTTC. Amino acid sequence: CSASGGALYEQFF.

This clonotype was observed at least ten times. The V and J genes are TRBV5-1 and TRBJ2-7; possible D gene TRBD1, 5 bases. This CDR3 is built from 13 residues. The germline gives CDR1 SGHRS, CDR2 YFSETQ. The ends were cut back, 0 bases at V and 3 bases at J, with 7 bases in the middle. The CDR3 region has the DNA TGCGCCAGCAGCTTGGAAAGGGGCTACGAGCAGTACTTC. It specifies CASSLERGYEQYF.

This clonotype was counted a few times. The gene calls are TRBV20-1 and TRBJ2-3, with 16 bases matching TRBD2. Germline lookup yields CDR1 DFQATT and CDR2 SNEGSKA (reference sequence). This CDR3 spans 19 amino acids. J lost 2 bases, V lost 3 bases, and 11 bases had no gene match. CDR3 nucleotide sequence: TGCAGTGCTAGCGGGACTAGCGGGAGGGCCCACGTGATCACAGATACGCAGTATTTT. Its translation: CSASGTSGRAHVITDTQYF.

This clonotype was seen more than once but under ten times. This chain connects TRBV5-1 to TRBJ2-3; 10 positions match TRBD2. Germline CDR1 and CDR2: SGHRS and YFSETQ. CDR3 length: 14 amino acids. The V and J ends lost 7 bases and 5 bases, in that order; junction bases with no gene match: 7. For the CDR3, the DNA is TGCGCCAGCCGCCCCCGGACTAGCGGAGATACGCAGTATTTT. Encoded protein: CASRPRTSGDTQYF. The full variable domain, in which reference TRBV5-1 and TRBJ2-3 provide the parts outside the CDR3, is KAGVTQTPRYLIKTRGQQVTLSCSPISGHRSVSWYQQTPGQGLQFLFEYFSETQRNKGNFPGRFSGRQFSNSRSEMNVSTLELGDSALYLCASRPRTSGDTQYFGPGTRLTVL.

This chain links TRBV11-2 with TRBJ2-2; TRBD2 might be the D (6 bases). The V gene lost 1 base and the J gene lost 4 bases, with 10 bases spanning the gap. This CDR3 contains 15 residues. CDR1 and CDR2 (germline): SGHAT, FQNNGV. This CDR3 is CASSLGGSGTGELFF. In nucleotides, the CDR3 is TGTGCCAGCAGCTTAGGAGGTAGCGGCACCGGGGAGCTGTTTTTT.

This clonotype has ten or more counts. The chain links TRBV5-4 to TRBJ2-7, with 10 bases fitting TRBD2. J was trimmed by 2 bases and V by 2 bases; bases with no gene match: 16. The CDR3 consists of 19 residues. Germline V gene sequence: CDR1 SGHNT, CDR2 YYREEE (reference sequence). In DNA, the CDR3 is TGTGCCAGCAGCTTCTCGCCGGGGGCTAGCGGGAGAACGCCCTACGAGCAGTACTTC. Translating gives CASSFSPGASGRTPYEQYF.

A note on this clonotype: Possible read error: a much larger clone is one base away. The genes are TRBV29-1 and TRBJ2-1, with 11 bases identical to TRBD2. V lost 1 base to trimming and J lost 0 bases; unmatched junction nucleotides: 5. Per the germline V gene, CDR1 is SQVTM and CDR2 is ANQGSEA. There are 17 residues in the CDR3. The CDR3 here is CSVEGGLAGGSYNEQFF. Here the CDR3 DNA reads TGCAGCGTTGAAGGGGGCCTAGCGGGAGGCTCCTACAATGAGCAGTTCTTC.

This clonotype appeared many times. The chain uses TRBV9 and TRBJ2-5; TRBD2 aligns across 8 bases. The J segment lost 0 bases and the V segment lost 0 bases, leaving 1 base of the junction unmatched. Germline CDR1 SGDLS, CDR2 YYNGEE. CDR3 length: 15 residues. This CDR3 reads CASSVALADQETQYF. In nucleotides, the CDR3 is TGTGCCAGCAGCGTAGCACTAGCGGACCAAGAGACCCAGTACTTC.

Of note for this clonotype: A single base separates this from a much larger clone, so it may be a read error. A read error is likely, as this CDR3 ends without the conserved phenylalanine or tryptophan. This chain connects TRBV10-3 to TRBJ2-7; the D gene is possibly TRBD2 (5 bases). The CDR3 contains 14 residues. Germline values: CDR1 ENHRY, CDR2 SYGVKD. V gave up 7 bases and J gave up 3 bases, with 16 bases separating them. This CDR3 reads CAIKGEHPVYEQYL. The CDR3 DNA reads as TGTGCCATCAAGGGAGAGCACCCCGTCTACGAGCAGTACTTA.

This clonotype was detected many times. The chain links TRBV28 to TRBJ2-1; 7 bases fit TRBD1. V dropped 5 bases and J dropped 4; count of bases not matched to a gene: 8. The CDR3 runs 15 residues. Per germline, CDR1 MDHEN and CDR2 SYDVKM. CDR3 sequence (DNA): TGTGCCAGCAGTACGGGACAGATGGGTTACAATGAGCAGTTCTTC. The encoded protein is CASSTGQMGYNEQFF.

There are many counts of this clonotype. In DNA form, the CDR3 reads TGTGCCAGCAGTCCAAGGAATTCACCCCTCCACTTT. Translated: CASSPRNSPLHF. This chain connects TRBV12-3 or TRBV12-4 to TRBJ1-6, with D hard to call. CDR3 size: 12 residues. The V end lost 5 bases, the J end lost 7 bases, and 6 bases lay between the germline ends.

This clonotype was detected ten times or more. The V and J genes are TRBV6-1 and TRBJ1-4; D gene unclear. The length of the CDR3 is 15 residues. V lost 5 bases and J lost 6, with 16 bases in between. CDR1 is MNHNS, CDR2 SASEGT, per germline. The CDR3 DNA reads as TGTGCCAGCAGTACCCTCAGGCGGTCATATGAAAAACTGTTTTTT. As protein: CASSTLRRSYEKLFF.

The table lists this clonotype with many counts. CDR3 in amino acids: CASSLGAGGSYEQYF. The DNA of the CDR3 is TGTGCCAGCAGTTTAGGTGCGGGAGGCTCCTACGAGCAGTACTTC. The genes are TRBV12-3 or TRBV12-4 and TRBJ2-7, with 8 positions matching TRBD2. The CDR3 consists of 15 residues. With V trimmed by 1 base and J by 0 bases, 2 bases remained unmatched.

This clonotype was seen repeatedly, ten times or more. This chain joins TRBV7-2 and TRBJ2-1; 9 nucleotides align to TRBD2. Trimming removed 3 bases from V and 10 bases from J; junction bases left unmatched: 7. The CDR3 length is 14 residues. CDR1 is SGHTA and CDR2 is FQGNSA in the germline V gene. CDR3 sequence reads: CASSFNLAGNEQFF. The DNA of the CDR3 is TGTGCCAGCAGCTTCAATCTAGCGGGAAACGAGCAGTTCTTC.

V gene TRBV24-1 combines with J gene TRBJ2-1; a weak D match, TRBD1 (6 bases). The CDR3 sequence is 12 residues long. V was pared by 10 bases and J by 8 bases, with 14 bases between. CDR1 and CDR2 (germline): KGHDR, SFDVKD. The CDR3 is CATGEQGYEQFF. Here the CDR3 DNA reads TGTGCCACAGGGGAACAGGGATATGAGCAGTTCTTC.